The entry below gives a single T cell receptor beta chain sequence along with its context. Its specificity is unknown. The sample is drawn from a study of T cells in Graves' hyperthyroidism and ophthalmopathy. Study-wide points: Most clonotypes expanded in thyroid above 0.001 were likewise present in blood.

TCR beta CDR3 region amplification was performed from RNA transcripts. Primed by the HTBI set, a first-round RT-PCR was run on the TCR CDR3. TCRdb re-analysed the multiplex PCR reads in MiXCR, keeping a single row per CDR3 protein. The table lists roughly 49,000 distinct CDR3 sequences, less than 65% of them singletons, with 34% in the top ten. Stability of Graves' hyperthyroidism was defined as absent ophthalmopathy progression within 18 months. Disease duration under 2 months; hyperthyroidism patients were aged 18 to 65. Diagnostic decisions used clinical symptoms, serum thyroxine and TRAb, thyroid ultrasound and orbital computed tomography. What was sequenced was peripheral blood or thyroid tissue (not recorded which). The source of this sequence is a man aged 18-30 years with Graves' hyperthyroidism.

In DNA, the CDR3 is TGTGCCAGCGGAACGACAGGGGGCACTGAAGCTTTCTTT. Its translation is CASGTTGGTEAFF. The chain links TRBV9 to TRBJ1-1; 9 bases are a match to TRBD1. Germline CDR1 reads SGDLS; CDR2 reads YYNGEE. Losses at the gene ends were 7 bases for V and 4 bases for J; bases not matched to a gene: 5. The CDR3 runs to 13 residues.